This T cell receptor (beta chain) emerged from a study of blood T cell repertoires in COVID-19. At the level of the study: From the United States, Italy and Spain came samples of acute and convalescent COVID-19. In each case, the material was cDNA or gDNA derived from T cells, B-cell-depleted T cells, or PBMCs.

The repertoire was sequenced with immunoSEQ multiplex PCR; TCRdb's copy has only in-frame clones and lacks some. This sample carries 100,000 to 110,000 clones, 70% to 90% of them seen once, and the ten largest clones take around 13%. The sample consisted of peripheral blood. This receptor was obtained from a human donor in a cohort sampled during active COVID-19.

The DNA for the CDR3 is TGTGCCAGCAGCTTATCGCGACTAGCCAATGAGCAGTTCTTC. Its protein is CASSLSRLANEQFF. The V and J genes are TRBV7-6 and TRBJ2-1; 7 nucleotides align to TRBD2. CDR1 is SGHVS, CDR2 FNYEAQ, per germline. J was trimmed by 6 bases and V by 2 bases; bases with no gene match: 4. The CDR3 length is 14 residues.